The TCR beta chain described here comes from a study of blood T cell repertoires in COVID-19 (TCRdb year 2020). In terms of the full investigation: The collaborator samples originated in the United States, Italy and Spain and spanned the acute and convalescent phases of COVID-19. The repertoires were made available in a free public database intended to serve as a resource for research on the immune response to SARS-CoV-2. Samples came from the ongoing ImmuneRACE study (first 160 participants) plus 1,254 subjects from 6 global collaborators. The material from the prospective study consisted of cDNA or gDNA derived from T cells, B-cell-depleted T cells, or PBMCs. The sample metadata nearly always contained a de-identified subject ID, COVID-19 status, age in years and sex. HLA class I and class II types, where available, came from metadata supplied by the sample provider rather than from assay-based typing. Subjects who had been exposed to COVID-19, were actively infected with it, or had recovered from it provided the deeply sampled blood TCRbeta repertoires that made up the dataset. Here is what the overall study found, with its caveats: The amount of clinical and demographic metadata varied by source and participant and was provided uncurated.

Whole blood was collected in K2EDTA tubes by collaborating institutions according to the institutions' own protocols. For TCRbeta analysis, collaborator samples were shipped as frozen whole blood, as isolated PBMCs, or as DNA extracted from either sample type. Trimming leaves V shorter by 5 bases and J shorter by 1 base, with the junction holding 6 bases beyond the gene matches. CDR1 is given as SEHNR and CDR2 as FQNEAQ, both from the germline V gene (reference sequence). The CDR3 sequence holds 15 residues, the cysteine and phenylalanine included. Only the CDR3 part of the read is kept: 45 bases, read in frame from the first base. The immunoSEQ Assay, a bias-controlled multiplex PCR, was used to amplify TCRbeta CDR3 regions from genomic DNA. Per the original workflow: Nucleated cell counts per sample were estimated from amplification of reference gene primers within the assay. Sequence reads were collapsed and filtered to measure the absolute abundance of every unique TCRbeta CDR3 rearrangement. For each sample, productive Simpson clonality was calculated as the square root of Simpson's diversity index over productive rearrangements. The clones in this table, taken by TCRdb from immuneACCESS, are in-frame only. Not every clone is retained; where verified, under half of the shortfall comes from an unresolved V gene, and the cause of the rest is unknown. Clone size and V and J calls were adopted from that table, with D and trimming inferred from the DNA. This sample comprises a few hundred thousand clones, 65% to 90% of them detected only once. The top ten clones comprise approximately 13% of the sample.

This clone was found once. Its antigen is not yet known. No clone much larger than this one lies a single base away; base qualities are absent. Sequences were obtained from peripheral blood. This sequence originates from a human donor in a cohort sampled during active COVID-19. Recombination connected TRBV7-9 to TRBJ2-3; a stretch of 7 junction bases matches TRBD1. In nucleotides, the sequence is TGTGCCAGCAGCATTAGACAGGGAGGCACAGATACGCAGTATTTT. Its protein reads: CASSIRQGGTDTQYF.